This entry lists 14 T cell receptor beta chains sequenced from one sample in a study of regulatory T cells in long-lasting Graves disease. As to time point: persistent/refractory GD, antithyroid drugs over 5 years with positive TRAb. RNA extracted from PBMCs served as the sequencing template. Researchers made TCR beta libraries by using iRepertoire HTBI primers and running Arm-PCR on CDR3 regions. TCRdb reanalysed the multiplex PCR reads using MiXCR and keeps one entry per CDR3 protein. The data show 400,000 to 500,000 distinct CDR3 sequences, approximately 22% seen once. The sequencing here drew on peripheral blood mononuclear cells (PBMCs), taken when the disease was refractory, from a patient treated with antithyroid drugs. These receptors came from a female donor with Graves disease.

Comment on this clonotype: The junction differs from germline at one of its ends, possibly a read error. CDR3: CAGSYSLSGRAVETQYF. CDR3 coding DNA: TGTGCCGGCAGTTACTCGCTTAGCGGGAGGGCCGTGGAGACCCAGTACTTC. The chain joins TRBV6-2 or TRBV6-3 to TRBJ2-5; 11 bases agree with TRBD2. The CDR3 has 17 residues. CDR1 and CDR2 from the germline V gene are MNHEY and SVGEGT.

The table lists this clonotype with many counts. This chain connects TRBV13 to TRBJ2-7; 8 bases line up with TRBD1. CDR1 is PRHDT and CDR2 is FYEKMQ in the germline V gene (reference sequence). The CDR3 contains 18 residues. V shed 5 bases, J shed 4 bases, and the junction held 19 bases outside the gene matches. In nucleotides, the CDR3 is TGTGCCAGCAGCCTAGAACCCATGGGACAGGTCCACCCATACGAGCAGTACTTC. This codes for CASSLEPMGQVHPYEQYF.

This clonotype has a count of ten or more. This chain uses TRBV6-1 with TRBJ1-1; TRBD1 matches 9 bases. Per the germline V gene, CDR1 is MNHNS and CDR2 is SASEGT. V shed 6 bases, J shed 1 base, and the junction held 3 bases outside the gene matches. This CDR3 spans 14 amino acids. The CDR3 nucleotides are TGTGCCAGCAGGACGACAGGGGGGAACACTGAAGCTTTCTTT. It is translated as CASRTTGGNTEAFF.

The rearrangement uses TRBV29-1 and TRBJ1-1, with a weak D call TRBD1 (6 bases). The germline V gene has CDR1 SQVTM and CDR2 ANQGSEA. The CDR3 has 13 amino acids. Trimming stripped 6 bases from V and 0 bases from J, with 11 bases between. CDR3 residues: CSVETGMNTEAFF. The CDR3 DNA reads TGCAGCGTCGAAACAGGGATGAACACTGAAGCTTTCTTT.

In its sample, this clonotype was seen a few times. The chain uses TRBV27 and TRBJ2-3; 9 bases fit TRBD2. Germline V gene data show CDR1 as MNHEY and CDR2 as SMNVEV (reference sequence). Germline trimming cut 5 bases from V and 6 bases from J; bases unmatched to any gene: 9. CDR3 length: 15 residues. CDR3 nucleotides: TGTGCCAGCAGTCCTACCAGCGGGAGGTTTGATACGCAGTATTTT. It encodes CASSPTSGRFDTQYF.

The rearrangement joins TRBV30 to TRBJ2-7; TRBD2 might be the D (5 bases). In germline, CDR1 is GTSNPN, CDR2 SVGIG (reference sequence). The V end lost 0 bases, the J end lost 1 base, and 10 bases lay between the germline ends. CDR3 size: 14 residues. This CDR3 reads CAWSVLGSSYEQYF. The CDR3 DNA follows: TGTGCCTGGAGTGTACTAGGGTCTTCCTACGAGCAGTACTTC. Full variable domain (outside the CDR3, taken from reference TRBV30 and TRBJ2-7): SQTIHQWPATLVQPVGSPLSLECTVEGTSNPNLYWYRQAAGRGLQLLFYSVGIGQISSEVPQNLSASRPQDRQFILSSKKLLLSDSGFYLCAWSVLGSSYEQYFGPGTRLTVT.

A word on this clonotype: A much larger clone sits a single nucleotide away, making a read error possible. The chain recombines TRBV12-3 or TRBV12-4 with TRBJ2-7; D call uncertain. CDR3 length: 14 residues. CDR3 in DNA: TGTGCCAGCAGTTTATTCGCAGCAACCTACGGGCAGTACTTC. This sequence encodes CASSLFAATYGQYF.

V and J are TRBV3-1 and TRBJ2-7; 8 bases are a match to TRBD2. Per the germline V gene, CDR1 is LGHDT and CDR2 is YNNKEL (reference sequence). J was trimmed by 2 bases and V by 5 bases; bases with no gene match: 11. The CDR3 consists of 16 residues. CDR3 in DNA: TGTGCCAGCAGCAGCGGAGGGTCGGGAGGGACCTACGAGCAGTACTTC. Protein sequence: CASSSGGSGGTYEQYF.

This clonotype was counted a few times. The genes are TRBV27 and TRBJ1-2; TRBD1 is a possible D gene (6 bases). V lost 1 base and J lost 8, with 14 bases in between. The CDR3 spans 14 residues. The germline CDR1 and CDR2 sequences are MNHEY and SMNVEV (reference sequence). The chain's CDR3 is CASSLFGGARGYTF. In DNA form, the CDR3 reads TGTGCCAGCAGTTTATTCGGGGGCGCTCGGGGCTACACCTTC.

Note on this clonotype: This may be a read error, as it is one base from a much larger clone. The gene calls are TRBV5-1 and TRBJ1-2; TRBD1 matches 7 bases. The V gene end was trimmed by 3 bases and the J gene end by 2 bases; junction bases not matched to a gene: 10. The CDR3 covers 16 residues. Germline V gene data show CDR1 as SGHRS and CDR2 as YFSETQ. The CDR3 here is CASSSAGAGGNYGYTF. The CDR3 bases are TGCGCCAGCAGCTCAGCCGGGGCAGGGGGGAACTATGGCTACACCTTC. The full variable domain, in which reference TRBV5-1 and TRBJ1-2 provide the parts outside the CDR3, is KAGVTQTPRYLIKTRGQQVTLSCSPISGHRSVSWYQQTPGQGLQFLFEYFSETQRNKGNFPGRFSGRQFSNSRSEMNVSTLELGDSALYLCASSSAGAGGNYGYTFGSGTRLTVV.

This clonotype came up a few times. The J gene is TRBJ1-1, the V gene TRBV7-3, with TRBD1 identical over 8 bases. Germline values: CDR1 SGHTA, CDR2 FQGTGA. V was pared by 5 bases and J by 5 bases, with 4 bases of the junction left unmatched. This CDR3 is built from 13 residues. CDR3 DNA: TGTGCCAGCAGCGCCAGGGGGCTTACTGAAGCTTTCTTT. Amino acid sequence: CASSARGLTEAFF.

This sequence joins TRBV7-2 and TRBJ2-3, with unresolved D. There are 12 residues in the CDR3. With 5 bases removed from V and 6 bases from J, the gap between germline ends came to 9 bases. Germline V lookup: CDR1 SGHTA, CDR2 FQGNSA. Written as DNA, the CDR3 is TGTGCCAGCAGCCCTCTCGGGGATACGCAGTATTTT. Protein: CASSPLGDTQYF.

The sample holds a few counts of this clonotype. V gene TRBV3-1 combines with J gene TRBJ2-7, with D uncertain. V dropped 3 bases and J dropped 2 bases, with 8 bases sitting between them. The length of the CDR3 is 13 residues. CDR1 is LGHDT and CDR2 is YNNKEL in the germline V gene (reference sequence). The CDR3 region is CASSHRAPYEQYF. In DNA form, the CDR3 reads TGTGCCAGCAGCCACCGGGCTCCCTACGAGCAGTACTTC.

This clonotype was seen many times. The V gene is TRBV11-2, the J gene TRBJ1-1; D unclear. Trimming took off 1 base at V and 0 bases at J, with 6 bases between the two ends. This CDR3 has 14 residues. The germline V gene has CDR1 SGHAT and CDR2 FQNNGV. The CDR3 region is CASSLAAMNTEAFF. CDR3 sequence (DNA): TGTGCCAGCAGCTTAGCTGCGATGAACACTGAAGCTTTCTTT.